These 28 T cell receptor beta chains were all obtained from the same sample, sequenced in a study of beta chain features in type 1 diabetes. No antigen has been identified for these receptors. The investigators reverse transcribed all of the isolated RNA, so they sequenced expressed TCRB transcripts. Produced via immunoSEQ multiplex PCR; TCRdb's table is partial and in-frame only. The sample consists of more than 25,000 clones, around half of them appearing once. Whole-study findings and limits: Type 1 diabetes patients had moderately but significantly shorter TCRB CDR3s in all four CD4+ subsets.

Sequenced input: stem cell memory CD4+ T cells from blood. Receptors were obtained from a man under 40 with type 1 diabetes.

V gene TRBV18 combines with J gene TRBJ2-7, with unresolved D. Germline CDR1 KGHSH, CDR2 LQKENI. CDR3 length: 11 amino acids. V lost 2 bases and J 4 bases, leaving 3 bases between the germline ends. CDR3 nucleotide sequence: TGTGCCAGCTCACCAGAGTACGAGCAGTACTTC. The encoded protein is CASSPEYEQYF.

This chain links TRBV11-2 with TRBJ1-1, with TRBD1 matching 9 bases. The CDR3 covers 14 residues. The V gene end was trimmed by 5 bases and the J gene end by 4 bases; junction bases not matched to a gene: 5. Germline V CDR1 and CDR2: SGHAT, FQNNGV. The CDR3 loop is CASSPQTGGTEAFF. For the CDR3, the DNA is TGTGCCAGCAGCCCGCAGACAGGGGGCACTGAAGCTTTCTTT.

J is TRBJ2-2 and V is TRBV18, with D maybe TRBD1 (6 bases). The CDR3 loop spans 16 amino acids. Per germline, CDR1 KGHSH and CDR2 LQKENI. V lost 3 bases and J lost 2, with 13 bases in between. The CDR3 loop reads CASSPGTLKNTGELFF. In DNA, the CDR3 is TGTGCCAGCTCACCCGGGACACTGAAAAACACCGGGGAGCTGTTTTTT.

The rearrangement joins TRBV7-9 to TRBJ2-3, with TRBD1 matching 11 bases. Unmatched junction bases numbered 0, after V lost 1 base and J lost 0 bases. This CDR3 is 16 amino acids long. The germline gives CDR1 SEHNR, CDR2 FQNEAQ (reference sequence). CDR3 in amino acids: CASSLGDRGSTDTQYF. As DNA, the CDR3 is TGTGCCAGCAGCTTAGGGGACAGGGGGAGCACAGATACGCAGTATTTT.

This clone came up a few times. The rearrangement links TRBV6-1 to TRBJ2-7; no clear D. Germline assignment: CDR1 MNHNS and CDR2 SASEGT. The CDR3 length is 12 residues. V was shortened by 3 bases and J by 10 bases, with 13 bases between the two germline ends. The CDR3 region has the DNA TGTGCCAGCAGTGATGGGTTGACAAGACAGTACTTC. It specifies CASSDGLTRQYF.

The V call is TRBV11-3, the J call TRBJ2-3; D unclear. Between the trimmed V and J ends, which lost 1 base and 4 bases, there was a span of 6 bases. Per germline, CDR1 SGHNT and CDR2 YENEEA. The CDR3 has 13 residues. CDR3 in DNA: TGTGCCAGCAGCTTAGTAAATTCAGATACGCAGTATTTT. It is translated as CASSLVNSDTQYF. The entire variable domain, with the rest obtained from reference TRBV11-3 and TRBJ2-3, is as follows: EAGVVQSPRYKIIEKKQPVAFWCNPISGHNTLYWYLQNLGQGPELLIRYENEEAVDDSQLPKDRFSAERLKGVDSTLKIQPAELGDSAVYLCASSLVNSDTQYFGPGTRLTVL.

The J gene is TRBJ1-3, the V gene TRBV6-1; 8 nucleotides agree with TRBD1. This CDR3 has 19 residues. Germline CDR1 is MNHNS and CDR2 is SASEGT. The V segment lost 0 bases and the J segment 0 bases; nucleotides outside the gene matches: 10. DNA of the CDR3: TGTGCCAGCAGTGAAGCCCAACCGGGACAGGCGAGCTCTGGAAACACCATATATTTT. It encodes CASSEAQPGQASSGNTIYF.

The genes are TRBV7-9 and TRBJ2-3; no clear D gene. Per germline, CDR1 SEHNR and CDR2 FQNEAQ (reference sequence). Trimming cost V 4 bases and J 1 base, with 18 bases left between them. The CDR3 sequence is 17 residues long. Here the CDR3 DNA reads TGTGCCAGCAGCTGGAGTAGAGTGGCAGCCGGCACAGATACGCAGTATTTT. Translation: CASSWSRVAAGTDTQYF.

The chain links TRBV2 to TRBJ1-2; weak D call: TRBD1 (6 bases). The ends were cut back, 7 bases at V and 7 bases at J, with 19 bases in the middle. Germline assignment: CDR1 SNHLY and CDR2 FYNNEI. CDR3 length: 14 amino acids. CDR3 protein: CASKADFSQGGYTF. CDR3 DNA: TGTGCCAGCAAAGCGGATTTCTCACAGGGTGGCTACACCTTC.

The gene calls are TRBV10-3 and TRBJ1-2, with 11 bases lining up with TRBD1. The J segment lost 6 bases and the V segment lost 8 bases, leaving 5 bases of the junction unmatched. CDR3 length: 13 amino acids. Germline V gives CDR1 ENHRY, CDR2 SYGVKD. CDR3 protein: CAIGQGAVDGYTF. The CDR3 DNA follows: TGTGCCATCGGACAGGGGGCGGTCGATGGCTACACCTTC.

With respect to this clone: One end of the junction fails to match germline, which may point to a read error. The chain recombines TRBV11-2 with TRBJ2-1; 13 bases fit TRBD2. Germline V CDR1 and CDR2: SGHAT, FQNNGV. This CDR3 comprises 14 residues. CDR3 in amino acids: CASSFTGLAGPRIF. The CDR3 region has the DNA TGTGCCAGCAGCTTTACGGGACTAGCGGGGCCGCGGATCTTC.

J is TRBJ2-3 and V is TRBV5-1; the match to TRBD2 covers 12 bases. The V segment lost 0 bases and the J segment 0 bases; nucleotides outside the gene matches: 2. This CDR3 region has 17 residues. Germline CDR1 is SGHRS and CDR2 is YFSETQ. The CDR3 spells CASSLVGTSGSTDTQYF. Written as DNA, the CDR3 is TGCGCCAGCAGCTTGGTAGGGACTAGCGGGAGCACAGATACGCAGTATTTT.

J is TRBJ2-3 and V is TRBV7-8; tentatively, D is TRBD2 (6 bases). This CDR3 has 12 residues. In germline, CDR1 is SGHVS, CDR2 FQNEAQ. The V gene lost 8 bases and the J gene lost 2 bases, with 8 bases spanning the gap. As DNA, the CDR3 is TGTGCCAGCGGCGGGACCACAGATACGCAGTATTTT. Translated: CASGGTTDTQYF.

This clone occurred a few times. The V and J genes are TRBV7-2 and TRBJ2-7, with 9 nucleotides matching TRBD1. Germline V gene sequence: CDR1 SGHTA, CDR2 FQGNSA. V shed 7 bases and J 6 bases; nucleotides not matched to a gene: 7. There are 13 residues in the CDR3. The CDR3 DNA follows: TGTGCCAGCAACCGGGACAGGGTGGGCGAGCAGTACTTC. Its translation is CASNRDRVGEQYF. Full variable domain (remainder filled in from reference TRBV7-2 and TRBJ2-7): GAGVSQSPSNKVTEKGKDVELRCDPISGHTALYWYRQSLGQGLEFLIYFQGNSAPDKSGLPSDRFSAERTGGSVSTLTIQRTQQEDSAVYLCASNRDRVGEQYFGPGTRLTVT.

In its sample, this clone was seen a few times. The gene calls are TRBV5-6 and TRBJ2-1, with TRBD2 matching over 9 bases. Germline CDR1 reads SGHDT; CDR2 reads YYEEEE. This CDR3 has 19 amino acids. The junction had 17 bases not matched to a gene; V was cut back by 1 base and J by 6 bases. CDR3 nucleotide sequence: TGTGCCAGCAGCTTGCCCCTACTAGCGGGCGTTGGGGAAGGCAATGAGCAGTTCTTC. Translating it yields CASSLPLLAGVGEGNEQFF.

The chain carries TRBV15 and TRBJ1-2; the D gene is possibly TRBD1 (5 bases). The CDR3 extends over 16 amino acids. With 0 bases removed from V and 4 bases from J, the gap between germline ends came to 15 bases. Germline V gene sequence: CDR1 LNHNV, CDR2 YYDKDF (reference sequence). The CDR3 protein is CATSRDQRGYVYGYTF. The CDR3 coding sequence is TGTGCCACCAGCAGAGATCAACGGGGGTACGTCTATGGCTACACCTTC.

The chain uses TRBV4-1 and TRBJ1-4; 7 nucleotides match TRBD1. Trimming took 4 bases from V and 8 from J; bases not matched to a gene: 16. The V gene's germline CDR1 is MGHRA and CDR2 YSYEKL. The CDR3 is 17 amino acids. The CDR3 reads CASSLRGTEKPGEKLFF. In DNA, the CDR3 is TGCGCCAGCAGCCTTCGAGGGACAGAAAAGCCCGGAGAAAAACTGTTTTTT.

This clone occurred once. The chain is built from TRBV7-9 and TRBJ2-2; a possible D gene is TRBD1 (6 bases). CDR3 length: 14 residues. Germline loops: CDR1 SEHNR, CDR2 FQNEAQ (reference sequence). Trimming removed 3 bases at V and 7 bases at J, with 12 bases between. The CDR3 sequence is CASSLDREDGELFF. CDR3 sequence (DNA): TGTGCCAGCAGCTTGGACAGAGAGGACGGGGAGCTGTTTTTT.

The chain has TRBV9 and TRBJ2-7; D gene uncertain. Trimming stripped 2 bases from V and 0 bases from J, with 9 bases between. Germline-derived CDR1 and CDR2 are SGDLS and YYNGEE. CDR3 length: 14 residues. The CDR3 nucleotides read TGTGCCAGCAGCGTTGGCGGAAGCTCCTACGAGCAGTACTTC. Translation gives CASSVGGSSYEQYF.

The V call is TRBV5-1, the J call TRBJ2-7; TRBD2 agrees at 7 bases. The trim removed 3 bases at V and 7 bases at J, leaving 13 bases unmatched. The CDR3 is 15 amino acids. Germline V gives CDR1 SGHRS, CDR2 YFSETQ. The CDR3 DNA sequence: TGCGCCAGCAGCTCGAACCTCAATGACGGGGGGGAGCAGTACTTC. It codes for CASSSNLNDGGEQYF.

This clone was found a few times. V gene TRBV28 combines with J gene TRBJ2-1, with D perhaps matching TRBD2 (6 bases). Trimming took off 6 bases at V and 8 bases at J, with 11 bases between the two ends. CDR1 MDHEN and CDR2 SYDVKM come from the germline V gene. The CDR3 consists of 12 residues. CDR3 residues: CASSGRMDEQFF. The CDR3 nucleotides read TGTGCCAGCAGCGGGAGAATGGATGAGCAGTTCTTC.

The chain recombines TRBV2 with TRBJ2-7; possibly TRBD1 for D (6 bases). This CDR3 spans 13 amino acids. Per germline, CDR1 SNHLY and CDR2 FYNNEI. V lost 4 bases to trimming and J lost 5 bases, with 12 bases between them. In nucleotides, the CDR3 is TGTGCCAGCAGTGTGCTGGGGGCCCACGAGCAGTACTTC. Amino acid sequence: CASSVLGAHEQYF.

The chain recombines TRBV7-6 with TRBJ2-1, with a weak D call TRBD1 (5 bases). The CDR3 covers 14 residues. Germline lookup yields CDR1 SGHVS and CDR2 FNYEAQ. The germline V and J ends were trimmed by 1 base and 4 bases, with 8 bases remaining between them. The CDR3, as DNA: TGTGCCAGCAGCTTAGGACAGTTATACAATGAGCAGTTCTTC. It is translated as CASSLGQLYNEQFF. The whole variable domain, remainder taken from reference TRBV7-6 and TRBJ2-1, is GAGVSQSPRYKVTKRGQDVALRCDPISGHVSLYWYRQALGQGPEFLTYFNYEAQQDKSGLPNDRFSAERPEGSISTLTIQRTEQRDSAMYRCASSLGQLYNEQFFGPGTRLTVL.

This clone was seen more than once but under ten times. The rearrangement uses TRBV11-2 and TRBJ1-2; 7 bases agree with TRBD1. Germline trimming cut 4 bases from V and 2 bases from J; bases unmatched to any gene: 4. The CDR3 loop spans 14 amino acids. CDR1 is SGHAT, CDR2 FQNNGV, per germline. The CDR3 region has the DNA TGTGCCAGCAGCTATGGACAGGCCAACTATGGCTACACCTTC. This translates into CASSYGQANYGYTF. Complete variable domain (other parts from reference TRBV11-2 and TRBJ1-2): EAGVAQSPRYKIIEKRQSVAFWCNPISGHATLYWYQQILGQGPKLLIQFQNNGVVDDSQLPKDRFSAERLKGVDSTLKIQPAKLEDSAVYLCASSYGQANYGYTFGSGTRLTVV.

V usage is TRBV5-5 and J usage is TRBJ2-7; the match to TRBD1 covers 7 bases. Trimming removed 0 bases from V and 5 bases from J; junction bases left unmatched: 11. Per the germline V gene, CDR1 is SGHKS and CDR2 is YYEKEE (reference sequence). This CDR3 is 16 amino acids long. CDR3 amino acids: CASSLGNAVGTDEQYF. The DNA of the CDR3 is TGTGCCAGCAGCTTGGGGAATGCTGTCGGGACAGACGAGCAGTACTTC.

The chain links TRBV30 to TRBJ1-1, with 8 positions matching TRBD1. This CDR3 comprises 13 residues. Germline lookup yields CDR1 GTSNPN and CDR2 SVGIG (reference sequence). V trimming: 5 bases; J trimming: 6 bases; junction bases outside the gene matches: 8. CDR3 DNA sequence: TGTGCCTGGGCCGGACAGGGATTTTCTGAAGCTTTCTTT. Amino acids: CAWAGQGFSEAFF.

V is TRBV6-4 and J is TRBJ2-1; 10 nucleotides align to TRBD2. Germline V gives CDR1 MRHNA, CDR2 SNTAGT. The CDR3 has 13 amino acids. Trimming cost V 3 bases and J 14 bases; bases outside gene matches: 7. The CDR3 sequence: CASSEQAGGSEFF. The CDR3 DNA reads TGTGCCAGCAGTGAACAAGCGGGAGGGTCGGAGTTCTTC.

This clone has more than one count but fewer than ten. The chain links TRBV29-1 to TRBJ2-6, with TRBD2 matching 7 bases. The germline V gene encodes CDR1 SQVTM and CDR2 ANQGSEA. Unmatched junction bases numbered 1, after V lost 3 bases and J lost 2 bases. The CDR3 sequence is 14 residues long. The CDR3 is CSVDGGAGANVLTF. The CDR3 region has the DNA TGCAGCGTTGATGGGGGGGCTGGGGCCAACGTCCTGACTTTC.